These T cell receptor beta chains were read from a single sample in a study of cytomegalovirus exposure and HLA in healthy donors. Produced via immunoSEQ multiplex PCR; TCRdb's table is partial and in-frame only. The sample yields approximately 200,000 clones, under 90% seen once. Sample: PBMCs. The source is a human donor in good health. Each CDR3 is given with its conserved first and last residue. The D gene is left open where the match is weak. Rows give clone size only sometimes, using once, few, many, or a class for an expanded clone.

>-|TRBV4-3|TRBD1|TRBJ2-1
CASSQAGGAGSGVNEQFF
TGCGCCAGCAGCCAAGCAGGGGGCGCGGGAAGTGGTGTAAATGAGCAGTTCTTC
>-|TRBV5-1|TRBD1|TRBJ1-3
CASSLGGTALSGNTIYF
TGCGCCAGCAGCTTGGGGGGGACAGCACTCTCTGGAAACACCATATATTTT
>-|TRBV9|TRBD2|TRBJ2-3
CASSVATLASGSLGSTDTQYF
TGTGCCAGCAGCGTAGCTACGTTGGCTAGCGGGAGCCTGGGGAGCACAGATACGCAGTATTTT
>-|TRBV19|-|TRBJ2-7
CASSTQGYEQYF
TGTGCCAGTAGTACACAGGGCTACGAGCAGTACTTC
>-|TRBV15|TRBD2|TRBJ2-7
CATSRGLAGDYEQYF
TGTGCCACCAGCAGAGGACTAGCGGGAGACTACGAGCAGTACTTC
>-|TRBV4-2|TRBD1|TRBJ2-5
CASSRGQGKETQYF
TGTGCCAGCAGCCGCGGACAGGGCAAGGAGACCCAGTACTTC
>-|TRBV28|-|TRBJ1-5
CASSPPDRHGQPQHF
TGTGCCAGCAGTCCCCCTGACAGGCACGGTCAGCCCCAGCATTTT
>-|TRBV19|TRBD1|TRBJ2-7
CASGTGTAGGIYEQYF
TGTGCCAGTGGGACAGGGACCGCCGGTGGGATTTACGAGCAGTACTTC
>-|TRBV28|-|TRBJ1-3
CASSLQDRRGNTIYF
TGTGCCAGCAGTTTACAGGATCGCCGGGGAAACACCATATATTTT
>once|TRBV7-3|-|TRBJ2-2
CASSFSGNTGELFF
TGTGCCAGCAGCTTCTCGGGGAACACCGGGGAGCTGTTTTTT
>few|TRBV11-3|-|TRBJ2-7
CASSLDGREQYF
TGTGCCAGCAGCTTAGATGGCCGCGAGCAGTACTTC
>-|TRBV5-4|-|TRBJ1-2
CASSYRDNYGYTF
TGTGCCAGCAGCTACAGGGATAACTATGGCTACACCTTC
>-|TRBV5-1|-|TRBJ2-3
CASSHKASGDYTDTQYF
TGCGCCAGCAGTCATAAAGCTTCCGGGGATTACACAGATACGCAGTATTTT
>-|TRBV6-1|-|TRBJ1-2
CASSQQGNYGYTF
TGTGCCAGCAGTCAACAGGGTAACTATGGCTACACCTTC
>-|TRBV5-8|TRBD2|TRBJ2-7
CASSWERGRGLAGGAKQYF
TGTGCCAGCAGCTGGGAGCGGGGCCGGGGACTAGCGGGAGGAGCGAAGCAGTACTTC
>-|TRBV9|-|TRBJ1-3
CASSPSGASGNTIYF
TGTGCCAGCAGCCCCTCGGGAGCATCTGGAAACACCATATATTTT
>once|TRBV4-1|TRBD1|TRBJ2-7
CASSQVGQGGYEQYF
TGCGCCAGCAGCCAGGTGGGACAGGGGGGATACGAGCAGTACTTC
>-|TRBV29-1|TRBD1|TRBJ2-1
CSVEPTGVNEQFF
TGCAGCGTTGAACCTACAGGGGTCAATGAGCAGTTCTTC
>-|TRBV6-1|TRBD1|TRBJ2-1
CASSDRGLRNEQFF
TGTGCCAGCAGCGACAGGGGTCTGAGGAATGAGCAGTTCTTC
>-|TRBV19|TRBD1|TRBJ1-6
CASRNGQGGSPLHF
TGTGCCAGTAGGAATGGACAGGGAGGCTCACCCCTCCACTTT
>-|TRBV9|TRBD1|TRBJ2-5
CASSREVTGGWETQYF
TGTGCCAGCAGCCGGGAGGTGACAGGGGGCTGGGAGACCCAGTACTTC
>-|TRBV19|TRBD1|TRBJ2-1
CASSRDRVNEQFF
TGTGCCAGTTCCCGGGACAGGGTGAATGAGCAGTTCTTC
>-|TRBV29-1|TRBD1|TRBJ2-7
CSVVGQGYYEQYF
TGCAGCGTTGTGGGACAGGGATACTACGAGCAGTACTTC
>-|TRBV5-8|TRBD1|TRBJ2-2
CASSLVAPGQGARTGELFF
TGTGCCAGCAGCCTGGTGGCTCCGGGACAGGGGGCTCGAACCGGGGAGCTGTTTTTT
>-|TRBV19|-|TRBJ2-3
CASSMSRQGVTDTQYF
TGTGCCAGTAGTATGTCGCGGCAGGGTGTCACAGATACGCAGTATTTT
>-|TRBV4-1|TRBD2|TRBJ2-1
CASSPGTIPYNEQFF
TGCGCCAGCAGCCCCGGGACTATCCCCTACAATGAGCAGTTCTTC
>-|TRBV15|TRBD2|TRBJ2-1
CATSRDMGGGYNEQFF
TGTGCCACCAGCAGAGATATGGGGGGGGGCTACAATGAGCAGTTCTTC
>once|TRBV5-1|-|TRBJ1-1
CASVTDGKSTEAFF
TGCGCCAGCGTCACGGACGGGAAAAGCACTGAAGCTTTCTTT
>-|TRBV29-1|TRBD2|TRBJ2-1
CSAPVGGRLRPNEQFF
TGCAGCGCCCCCGTGGGCGGGAGACTTCGTCCGAATGAGCAGTTCTTC
>-|TRBV14|TRBD1|TRBJ2-1
CASSQDLGQGGFF
TGTGCCAGCAGCCAAGATCTGGGACAGGGGGGCTTCTTC
>-|TRBV29-1|-|TRBJ2-5
CSVRTVLQETQYF
TGCAGCGTACGGACTGTTTTACAAGAGACCCAGTACTTC
>once|TRBV6-1|TRBD1|TRBJ1-3
CASSEASTGYGNTIYF
TGTGCCAGCAGTGAAGCCTCGACAGGGTATGGAAACACCATATATTTT
>-|TRBV7-7|-|TRBJ2-1
CASSDGGYNEQFF
TGTGCTAGCAGCGATGGAGGTTACAATGAGCAGTTCTTC
>-|TRBV7-8|-|TRBJ2-5
CASSLGGAGTQYF
TGTGCCAGCAGTTTAGGAGGCGCGGGGACCCAGTACTTC
>-|TRBV7-2|TRBD1|TRBJ2-7
CASSEGVGQSYEQYF
TGTGCCAGCAGCGAAGGTGTGGGACAGTCCTACGAGCAGTACTTC
>-|TRBV9|TRBD1|TRBJ2-2
CASHTGTDVRAGELFF
TGTGCCAGCCACACCGGGACAGACGTTAGGGCCGGGGAGCTGTTTTTT
>-|TRBV29-1|TRBD2|TRBJ2-2
CSVVSGRDGATGELFF
TGCAGCGTTGTTAGCGGGAGGGATGGCGCGACCGGGGAGCTGTTTTTT
>-|TRBV29-1|-|TRBJ2-1
CSVDARPKARTNEQFF
TGCAGCGTTGATGCCCGACCCAAAGCGAGAACCAATGAGCAGTTCTTC
>-|TRBV13|-|TRBJ2-7
CASSLDTGKDEQYF
TGTGCCAGCAGCTTAGATACAGGGAAGGACGAGCAGTACTTC
>-|TRBV6-5|-|TRBJ1-1
CASRTGGRTEAFF
TGTGCCAGCAGGACCGGGGGGCGAACTGAAGCTTTCTTT
>-|TRBV18|-|TRBJ1-1
CASSTTRGYTEAFF
TGTGCCAGCTCCACGACCCGGGGTTACACTGAAGCTTTCTTT
>-|TRBV2|-|TRBJ2-3
CASSEALETDTQYF
TGTGCCAGCAGTGAAGCGCTTGAGACAGATACGCAGTATTTT
>-|TRBV4-3|-|TRBJ2-7
CASSQDILAYEQYF
TGCGCCAGCAGCCAAGATATTCTTGCCTACGAGCAGTACTTC
>-|TRBV7-9|-|TRBJ1-1
CSSSLGGLEVNTEAFF
TGTTCCAGCAGCTTAGGAGGCTTGGAGGTGAACACTGAAGCTTTCTTT
>-|TRBV11-3|TRBD1|TRBJ2-2
CASSPRTGETGELFF
TGTGCCAGCAGCCCACGGACAGGGGAGACCGGGGAGCTGTTTTTT
>-|TRBV4-3|-|TRBJ1-1
CASSQDQMTTGAFF
TGCGCCAGCAGCCAAGATCAGATGACAACCGGAGCTTTCTTT
>-|TRBV6-6|-|TRBJ1-2
CASSYYGSGNYGYTF
TGTGCCAGCAGTTACTACGGCTCAGGGAACTATGGCTACACCTTC
>once|TRBV5-4|TRBD1|TRBJ2-5
CASSPDRGGETQYF
TGTGCCAGCAGCCCGGACAGGGGCGGAGAGACCCAGTACTTC
>-|TRBV2|TRBD1|TRBJ1-1
CASSYYRGTNTEAFF
TGTGCCAGCAGTTACTACAGGGGGACTAACACTGAAGCTTTCTTT
>-|TRBV5-6|TRBD1|TRBJ1-2
CASSLGQGGYGYTF
TGTGCCAGCAGCTTGGGACAGGGAGGCTATGGCTACACCTTC
>-|TRBV19|-|TRBJ2-7
CASSKGGLPRNEQYF
TGTGCCAGTAGTAAAGGGGGTCTCCCTAGGAACGAGCAGTACTTC
>few|TRBV28|TRBD1|TRBJ1-3
CASSWGQLSGNTIYF
TGTGCCAGCAGCTGGGGACAGCTCTCTGGAAACACCATATATTTT
>-|TRBV11-2|-|TRBJ1-3
CASSLGGIGTIYF
TGTGCCAGCAGCTTAGGGGGCATTGGCACCATATATTTT